This TCR beta chain was retrieved from a study of cytomegalovirus exposure and HLA in healthy donors. The primer mix had 60 Vbeta and 13 Jbeta primers. Produced via immunoSEQ multiplex PCR; TCRdb's table is partial and in-frame only. The data contain 90,000 to 120,000 clones, around 72% of them seen just once; the ten biggest clones take up 14%. Notes on the study in general: Reported results showed that the classifier diagnosed cytomegalovirus status with high specificity and sensitivity. In a later analysis, HLA-associated beta chains showed higher expansion and lower generation probabilities than comparable chains. From TCR beta sequences, most subjects' HLA-A and HLA-B alleles were reportedly predicted accurately.

Notes on this clone: Antigen specificity is unknown.

Sequenced material: PBMCs. This TCR was sampled from a male donor in good health and CMV-seropositive.

The CDR3 protein is CASSLDGRDNEQFF. CDR3 coding DNA: TGCGCCAGCAGCTTGGATGGCAGGGACAATGAGCAGTTCTTC. The gene calls are TRBV5-1 and TRBJ2-1; D might be TRBD1 (5 bases). Germline-derived CDR1 and CDR2 are SGHRS and YFSETQ. V lost 0 bases and J 5 bases, leaving 9 bases between the germline ends. This CDR3 is 14 amino acids long.